The 25 T cell receptor beta chains below all came from one sample that was sequenced in a study of shared clonotypes between healthy human individuals. Using immunoSEQ multiplex PCR, the repertoire was profiled, and TCRdb retains in-frame clones only, with some absent. The sample shows 2 million to 2.5 million clones, 80% to 95% of them seen only once. Sequenced sample: naive CD4+ T cells from PBMCs. Described subset: CD45RA+ positively selected. The receptor set was obtained from a man aged 18-30 years in good health. Some clones in this sample may be carry-over from other donors' samples.

This chain's CDR3 is CASSLEVGTGHYGYTF. The DNA for the CDR3 is TGCGCCAGCAGCTTGGAGGTCGGGACAGGCCATTATGGCTACACCTTC. The chain joins TRBV5-1 to TRBJ1-2; 8 bases map to TRBD1. The CDR3 consists of 16 residues. Trimming at V came to 0 bases and at J to 5 bases, leaving 9 bases not matched to a gene. Germline CDR1 is SGHRS and CDR2 is YFSETQ.

V is TRBV4-1 and J is TRBJ2-1; D ambiguous. CDR1 MGHRA and CDR2 YSYEKL come from the germline V gene. The CDR3 sequence is 15 residues long. Trimming cost V 1 base and J 10 bases, with 17 bases left between them. As DNA, the CDR3 is TGCGCCAGCAGCCAAGTCGACACCGTCCTGTGGGAGCAGTTCTTC. Translating gives CASSQVDTVLWEQFF.

This clone was detected once. The V call is TRBV6-6, the J call TRBJ1-4; the match to TRBD1 covers 8 bases. Germline V gene data show CDR1 as MNHNY and CDR2 as SVGAGI (reference sequence). The CDR3 totals 14 residues. J gave up 8 bases and V 2 bases, and 4 bases lay outside the gene matches. CDR3 in DNA: TGTGCCAGCAGTTACGGACAGGGACGGGAAAAACTGTTTTTT. It is translated as CASSYGQGREKLFF.

The rearrangement joins TRBV5-5 to TRBJ2-7; D is ambiguous. Between the trimmed V and J ends, which lost 0 bases and 5 bases, there was a span of 9 bases. Germline loops: CDR1 SGHKS, CDR2 YYEKEE (reference sequence). There are 13 residues in the CDR3. This CDR3 is CASSLEGFHEQYF. CDR3 DNA: TGTGCCAGCAGCTTGGAAGGGTTCCACGAGCAGTACTTC.

This rearrangement joins TRBV11-1 to TRBJ2-5, with 12 bases identical to TRBD2. V was clipped by 3 bases and J by 1 base; unmatched bases: 3. This CDR3 region has 16 residues. Germline CDR1 and CDR2: SGHAT and FQDESV (reference sequence). DNA for the CDR3: TGTGCCAGCAGCTTGGGACTAGCGGGCATCCAAGAGACCCAGTACTTC. The encoded protein is CASSLGLAGIQETQYF.

The V gene is TRBV10-3, the J gene TRBJ2-3; D perhaps matches TRBD2 (5 bases). With 0 bases removed from V and 5 bases from J, the gap between germline ends came to 9 bases. Germline lookup yields CDR1 ENHRY and CDR2 SYGVKD. CDR3 length equals 14 residues. For the CDR3, the DNA is TGTGCCATCAGTGAGTCGGATACTAGAGATACGCAGTATTTT. As protein: CAISESDTRDTQYF.

This chain uses TRBV18 with TRBJ2-7, with 12 bases identical to TRBD2. In germline, CDR1 is KGHSH, CDR2 LQKENI. After removal of 6 bases from V and 5 bases from J, the junction contained 8 bases not matched to a gene. The length of the CDR3 is 15 residues. CDR3 in DNA: TGTGCCAGCTCGCGACGGACTAGCGGGATAGACGAGCAGTACTTC. Its protein product is CASSRRTSGIDEQYF.

CDR3 sequence: CASTRSRLATDTQYF. The CDR3 bases are TGTGCCAGCACTAGGTCCCGACTAGCTACAGATACGCAGTATTTT. V gene TRBV28 combines with J gene TRBJ2-3; 7 bases are a match to TRBD2. CDR1 and CDR2 (germline): MDHEN, SYDVKM. The V gene end was trimmed by 7 bases and the J gene end by 3 bases; junction bases not matched to a gene: 10. The CDR3 runs to 15 residues. Full variable domain (remainder filled in from reference TRBV28 and TRBJ2-3): DVKVTQSSRYLVKRTGEKVFLECVQDMDHENMFWYRQDPGLGLRLIYFSYDVKMKEKGDIPEGYSVSREKKERFSLILESASTNQTSMYLCASTRSRLATDTQYFGPGTRLTVL.

This clone showed up just once. J is TRBJ1-2 and V is TRBV4-1, with 8 positions matching TRBD1. The CDR3 covers 16 residues. V was clipped by 5 bases and J by 4 bases; unmatched bases: 12. Germline V gives CDR1 MGHRA, CDR2 YSYEKL. CDR3 protein: CASSRGTGVRLYGYTF. The CDR3 DNA follows: TGCGCCAGCAGCAGGGGGACAGGAGTACGTCTCTATGGCTACACCTTC.

This clone was observed a single time. The chain is built from TRBV7-3 and TRBJ2-5; 9 bases match TRBD2. Germline V gene sequence: CDR1 SGHTA, CDR2 FQGTGA. J lost 3 bases, V lost 4 bases, and 3 bases had no gene match. The CDR3 runs to 14 residues. CDR3 sequence reads: CASSSGTSKETQYF. CDR3 in DNA: TGTGCCAGCAGCTCCGGGACTAGCAAAGAGACCCAGTACTTC.

Concerning this clone: A much larger clone is a single base away; this may be a read error. This sample includes further DNA sequences coding for the same CDR3. V is TRBV27 and J is TRBJ2-5, with D unclear. The ends were cut back, 2 bases at V and 3 bases at J, with 1 base in the middle. Germline V gene data show CDR1 as MNHEY and CDR2 as SMNVEV (reference sequence). CDR3 length equals 11 residues. The CDR3 nucleotides read TGTGCCAGCAGTTTAGAAGAGACCCAGTACTTC. It yields the protein CASSLEETQYF.

As concerns this clone: At one of its ends the junction is not consistent with the germline gene, which may arise from a read error. The rearrangement uses TRBV5-1 and TRBJ1-4; TRBD1 is a possible D gene (6 bases). This CDR3 has 13 amino acids. The germline V gene encodes CDR1 SGHRS and CDR2 YFSETQ. The CDR3 loop is CASSLGGYEKLFF. Written as DNA, the CDR3 is TGCGCCAGCAGTTTGGGGGGCTACGAAAAACTGTTTTTT. Combining the CDR3 with reference TRBV5-1 and TRBJ1-4 gives the whole variable domain KAGVTQTPRYLIKTRGQQVTLSCSPISGHRSVSWYQQTPGQGLQFLFEYFSETQRNKGNFPGRFSGRQFSNSRSEMNVSTLELGDSALYLCASSLGGYEKLFFGSGTQLSVL.

This chain connects TRBV28 to TRBJ2-2, with TRBD2 matching 8 bases. The CDR3 is 15 residues long. The J segment lost 5 bases and the V segment lost 0 bases, leaving 2 bases of the junction unmatched. The germline CDR1 and CDR2 sequences are MDHEN and SYDVKM. The CDR3 DNA sequence: TGTGCCAGCAGTTTATGGACTAGCGTTACCGGGGAGCTGTTTTTT. It is translated as CASSLWTSVTGELFF.

The rearrangement uses TRBV6-5 and TRBJ2-5, with D maybe TRBD1 (6 bases). V was cut by 0 bases and J by 6 bases, with 17 bases left in between. In germline, CDR1 is MNHEY, CDR2 SVGAGI. This CDR3 is built from 16 residues. This chain's CDR3 is CASSYSRGHGAKTQYF. The CDR3 nucleotides read TGTGCCAGCAGTTACTCGAGGGGACACGGGGCGAAGACCCAGTACTTC.

The chain uses TRBV5-1 and TRBJ2-7; the match to TRBD2 covers 14 bases. Germline CDR1 and CDR2: SGHRS and YFSETQ. Trimming cost V 3 bases and J 10 bases; bases outside gene matches: 6. This CDR3 is built from 14 residues. CDR3 residues: CASSSTSGRAPQYF. CDR3 in DNA: TGCGCCAGCAGCTCGACTAGCGGGAGGGCCCCACAGTACTTC.

This chain's CDR3 is CSVETGLSQETQYF. The CDR3 nucleotides are TGCAGCGTTGAGACGGGACTTAGTCAAGAGACCCAGTACTTC. The chain links TRBV29-1 to TRBJ2-5, with a possible D match to TRBD2 (6 bases). CDR3 size: 14 residues. Trimming pared 3 bases from V and 2 bases from J, leaving 13 bases between. Germline V gene sequence: CDR1 SQVTM, CDR2 ANQGSEA.

The chain links TRBV7-6 to TRBJ2-1; D perhaps matches TRBD2 (6 bases). This CDR3 has 14 amino acids. CDR1 is SGHVS, CDR2 FNYEAQ, per germline. V lost 3 bases and J lost 4, with 10 bases in between. In DNA form, the CDR3 reads TGTGCCAGCAGCTTTCGGGACTCTTACAATGAGCAGTTCTTC. Its protein product is CASSFRDSYNEQFF.

The chain links TRBV28 to TRBJ1-3, with 11 bases matching TRBD1. The CDR3 extends over 16 amino acids. Germline assignment: CDR1 MDHEN and CDR2 SYDVKM. The V and J ends lost 7 bases and 7 bases, in that order; junction bases with no gene match: 12. The CDR3 loop is CASTTGGTGGGNTIYF. The CDR3 DNA is TGTGCCAGCACCACCGGCGGGACAGGGGGTGGGAACACCATATATTTT.

This clone appeared once. DNA for the CDR3: TGCAGCGTTGAAGATCGGACCCGACAAGAGACCCAGTACTTC. Its protein product is CSVEDRTRQETQYF. This sequence joins TRBV29-1 and TRBJ2-5; the D is unclear. The CDR3 runs to 14 residues. Germline V lookup: CDR1 SQVTM, CDR2 ANQGSEA. Trimming removed 0 bases at V and 2 bases at J, with 10 bases between.

The CDR3 loop is CASTGDRNEKLFF. The CDR3 coding sequence is TGTGCCAGCACAGGGGACAGGAATGAAAAACTGTTTTTT. J is TRBJ1-4 and V is TRBV18, with 8 positions matching TRBD1. Germline lookup yields CDR1 KGHSH and CDR2 LQKENI. V was pared by 8 bases and J by 5 bases, with 4 bases of the junction left unmatched. The CDR3 is 13 residues long.

The CDR3 coding sequence is TGCGCCAGCAGCCAAGCCGCAGGGTCCGGCTACACCTTC. This sequence encodes CASSQAAGSGYTF. The chain recombines TRBV4-3 with TRBJ1-2, with TRBD1 as a possible D gene (5 bases). Germline V gene sequence: CDR1 LGHNA, CDR2 YSLEER. Trimming removed 1 base from V and 8 bases from J, with 11 bases in between. This CDR3 region has 13 residues.

The chain couples TRBV6-5 to TRBJ1-2; 9 bases map to TRBD1. The CDR3 contains 13 residues. V shed 4 bases, J shed 7 bases, and the junction held 4 bases outside the gene matches. Germline CDR1 MNHEY, CDR2 SVGAGI. CDR3 DNA: TGTGCCAGCAGTTGGGACAGGGCTCTTGGCTACACCTTC. Translated: CASSWDRALGYTF.

Details on this clone: Other DNA sequences in the sample encode the same CDR3. The chain links TRBV6-5 to TRBJ1-2; D might be TRBD1 (5 bases). The CDR3 has 13 amino acids. Germline lookup yields CDR1 MNHEY and CDR2 SVGAGI. V lost 2 bases, J lost 7 bases, and 11 bases lay in between. The chain's CDR3 is CASSYSRVGGYTF. CDR3 DNA sequence: TGTGCCAGCAGTTACAGCAGGGTGGGTGGCTACACCTTC.

This chain links TRBV2 with TRBJ2-7; D might be TRBD1 (6 bases). CDR3 length: 15 residues. V was pared by 6 bases and J by 0 bases, with 15 bases between. Germline V gene sequence: CDR1 SNHLY, CDR2 FYNNEI. The CDR3 region is CASRSRQESSYEQYF. DNA of the CDR3: TGTGCCAGCAGGAGTAGACAGGAGAGCTCCTACGAGCAGTACTTC.

V gene TRBV29-1 combines with J gene TRBJ2-7, with D possibly being TRBD1 (5 bases). The V end lost 3 bases, the J end lost 3 bases, and 18 bases lay between the germline ends. The germline gives CDR1 SQVTM, CDR2 ANQGSEA. This CDR3 has 15 residues. This CDR3 is CSVELTGLRVYEQYF. The CDR3 coding sequence is TGCAGCGTTGAGTTAACAGGTCTACGGGTCTACGAGCAGTACTTC.